This T cell receptor beta chain was sequenced during a study of T cells expressing NK-cell markers. Across the study: Sorted CD3+CD56+NKG2C+, CD3+CD56+NKG2C- and CD3+CD56-NKG2C+ T cells provided the TCR beta repertoires.

The germline gives CDR1 MNHEY, CDR2 SVGAGI. The CDR3 loop spans 11 amino acids. TCRdb reprocessed the 5' RACE reads and stores each CDR3 protein as one record, lacking DNA. This table holds 550,000 to 600,000 distinct CDR3 sequences. The TCR comes from a man younger than 35 in good health. Sequencing was performed on blood T cells: a sorted CD56 or NKG2C T cell subset, CD4+ or CD8+ T cells, or bulk PBMC T cells (not recorded which). The chain combines TRBV6-5 with TRBJ2-7; the TRBD2 assignment by TCRdb is unverifiable without DNA. The CDR3 reads CAASGMYEQYF.